This T cell receptor beta chain was recovered during a study of vaccination and CD4 T cells after COVID-19. Specified treatment: approximately 9-day PBMC culture with coronavirus spike peptide pools or control peptides (ViraFEST assay). CDR1 and CDR2 from the germline V gene are MGHDK and SYGVNS. V shed 0 bases and J 6 bases; nucleotides not matched to a gene: 2. The CDR3 is 15 amino acids. Sequencing of DNA taken from cultured CD4+ T cells relied on the Oncomine TCR Beta short-read assay. TCRdb reanalysed the PCR reads using MiXCR and keeps one entry per CDR3 protein. The sample has more than 12,000 distinct CDR3 sequences, about 44% seen once. Points on this clonotype: The antigen remains unidentified.

Sequencing was carried out using CD4+ T cells from blood, cultured in vitro. The rearrangement joins TRBV25-1 to TRBJ1-4; 9 bases line up with TRBD1. The origin of this receptor is a human donor who had recovered from COVID-19. CDR3 DNA: TGTGCCAGCAGTGAATACAGGACAGGGGATGAAAAACTGTTTTTT. Amino acid sequence: CASSEYRTGDEKLFF.